Listed below are T cell receptor beta chains from one sample, sequenced in a study of cytomegalovirus exposure and HLA in healthy donors. This table comes from immunoSEQ multiplex PCR, and its TCRdb copy is limited to in-frame clones, with some not included. The data contain about 170,000 clones, roughly 96% of them seen just once; the ten biggest clones take up about 0.89%. Sequencing was performed on PBMCs. The receptor source for this set is a woman aged 18-30 years in good health and CMV-seronegative. CDR3s include the opening cysteine and the closing phenylalanine or tryptophan. Each record gives: D gene, J gene, clone size, V gene, CDR3 DNA, CDR3 protein. D genes are given only for firm matches. Rows may omit the clone size; those that give it use once, few, many or a size class.

D gene: NA
J gene: TRBJ2-3
clone size: NA
V gene: TRBV6-5
CDR3 DNA: TGTGCCAGCAGTTACTCGAGGGCCTCCACAGATACGCAGTATTTT
CDR3 protein: CASSYSRASTDTQYF

D gene: NA
J gene: TRBJ2-1
clone size: NA
V gene: TRBV13
CDR3 DNA: TGTGCCAGCAGCCTAGACGGGGGAACCTACAATGAGCAGTTCTTC
CDR3 protein: CASSLDGGTYNEQFF

D gene: TRBD1
J gene: TRBJ2-7
clone size: NA
V gene: TRBV6-1
CDR3 DNA: TGTGCCAGCAGGGGACAGGGGTTTTCCGAGCAGTACTTC
CDR3 protein: CASRGQGFSEQYF

D gene: NA
J gene: TRBJ2-5
clone size: few
V gene: TRBV18
CDR3 DNA: TGTGCCAGCGACAAGGGGCTCGTCTCCACCGAGACCCAGTACTTC
CDR3 protein: CASDKGLVSTETQYF

D gene: TRBD1
J gene: TRBJ2-7
clone size: NA
V gene: TRBV11-2
CDR3 DNA: TGTGCCAGCAGTTTAGGGACAGGGGCCGGAGGGCGGCCCTACGAGCAGTACTTC
CDR3 protein: CASSLGTGAGGRPYEQYF

D gene: TRBD1
J gene: TRBJ2-2
clone size: NA
V gene: TRBV11-2
CDR3 DNA: TGTGCCAGCAGGTCGACAGGGGGGACCGGGGAGCTGTTTTTT
CDR3 protein: CASRSTGGTGELFF

D gene: NA
J gene: TRBJ1-2
clone size: NA
V gene: TRBV4-3
CDR3 DNA: TGCGCCAGCAGCCAAGGCCCAGAGGGCTATGGCTACACCTTC
CDR3 protein: CASSQGPEGYGYTF

D gene: NA
J gene: TRBJ1-2
clone size: NA
V gene: TRBV4-3
CDR3 DNA: TGCGCCAGCAGCCAAGATTGGCAGGGAACGACTAACTATGGCTACACCTTC
CDR3 protein: CASSQDWQGTTNYGYTF

D gene: NA
J gene: TRBJ2-2
clone size: NA
V gene: TRBV18
CDR3 DNA: TGTGCCAGCTCACTTACAGAGGGTAGCTGGGAGCTGTTTTTT
CDR3 protein: CASSLTEGSWELFF

D gene: TRBD2
J gene: TRBJ2-2
clone size: once
V gene: TRBV4-3
CDR3 DNA: TGCGCCAGCAGCCAACTAGCGGGGGGCGGGAACGGGGAGCTGTTTTTT
CDR3 protein: CASSQLAGGGNGELFF

D gene: TRBD2
J gene: TRBJ2-3
clone size: NA
V gene: TRBV11-2
CDR3 DNA: TGTGCCAGCGGTCACCGGACTAGCGGCCCTAGCACAGATACGCAGTATTTT
CDR3 protein: CASGHRTSGPSTDTQYF

D gene: NA
J gene: TRBJ1-1
clone size: NA
V gene: TRBV10-2
CDR3 DNA: TGCGCCAGCAAAATGGCCCGGAACACTGAAGCTTTCTTT
CDR3 protein: CASKMARNTEAFF

D gene: TRBD1
J gene: TRBJ2-7
clone size: NA
V gene: TRBV2
CDR3 DNA: TGTGCCAGCCACATGACAGGGAACGAGCAGTACTTC
CDR3 protein: CASHMTGNEQYF

D gene: NA
J gene: TRBJ2-3
clone size: once
V gene: TRBV19
CDR3 DNA: TGTGCCAGTAGTATTGGACTACCAGATACGCAGTATTTT
CDR3 protein: CASSIGLPDTQYF

D gene: NA
J gene: TRBJ1-2
clone size: NA
V gene: TRBV30
CDR3 DNA: TGTGCCTGGAGTGATACAGGGTACGGCTACACCTTC
CDR3 protein: CAWSDTGYGYTF

D gene: TRBD1
J gene: TRBJ1-4
clone size: NA
V gene: TRBV5-1
CDR3 DNA: TGCGCCAGCAGGACCGGGACAGCAGCTGAAAAACTGTTTTTT
CDR3 protein: CASRTGTAAEKLFF

D gene: NA
J gene: TRBJ1-3
clone size: NA
V gene: TRBV5-1
CDR3 DNA: TGCGCCAGCAGCTTACAACAGGGATCTGGAAACACCATATATTTT
CDR3 protein: CASSLQQGSGNTIYF

D gene: NA
J gene: TRBJ2-3
clone size: NA
V gene: TRBV6-6
CDR3 DNA: TGTGCCAGTAGAAGAGCGGGGACACGTCCTTCGGATACGCAGTATTTT
CDR3 protein: CASRRAGTRPSDTQYF

D gene: NA
J gene: TRBJ2-3
clone size: NA
V gene: TRBV9
CDR3 DNA: TGTGCCAGCAGCCCAGCGAGCTCTTACGGTGATACGCAGTATTTT
CDR3 protein: CASSPASSYGDTQYF

D gene: NA
J gene: TRBJ1-2
clone size: once
V gene: TRBV27
CDR3 DNA: TGTGCCAGCAGTTTAATCCCCAGGGGACCCTATGGCTACACCTTC
CDR3 protein: CASSLIPRGPYGYTF

D gene: TRBD2
J gene: TRBJ2-3
clone size: NA
V gene: TRBV18
CDR3 DNA: TGTGCCAGCTCACCCCTCGGGGGGGCCTCAGATACGCAGTATTTT
CDR3 protein: CASSPLGGASDTQYF

D gene: NA
J gene: TRBJ2-7
clone size: NA
V gene: TRBV19
CDR3 DNA: TGTGCCAGTAGTATCTCCCCCCAGTACGAGCAGTACTTC
CDR3 protein: CASSISPQYEQYF

D gene: NA
J gene: TRBJ2-5
clone size: NA
V gene: TRBV1
CDR3 DNA: TGCACCAGCAGCCAAGATGCTGAGGGCCCAGAGACCCAGTACTTC
CDR3 protein: CTSSQDAEGPETQYF

D gene: NA
J gene: TRBJ1-1
clone size: NA
V gene: TRBV10-3
CDR3 DNA: TGTGCCATCAGCCGGGAAGTGAACACTGAAGCTTTCTTT
CDR3 protein: CAISREVNTEAFF

D gene: NA
J gene: TRBJ1-3
clone size: NA
V gene: TRBV29-1
CDR3 DNA: TGCAGCGTTGAAGATCATAGGGGGTTCTCTGGAAACACCATATATTTT
CDR3 protein: CSVEDHRGFSGNTIYF

D gene: TRBD1
J gene: TRBJ2-1
clone size: NA
V gene: TRBV19
CDR3 DNA: TGTGCCTCCTCCAGGGGGCTGGTAGATGAGCAGTTCTTC
CDR3 protein: CASSRGLVDEQFF

D gene: NA
J gene: TRBJ2-3
clone size: NA
V gene: TRBV7-2
CDR3 DNA: TGTGCCAGCAGTTCATACCTAACCACAGATACGCAGTATTTT
CDR3 protein: CASSSYLTTDTQYF

D gene: TRBD1
J gene: TRBJ1-5
clone size: NA
V gene: TRBV6-6
CDR3 DNA: TGTGCCAGCAGCCGGGGGACAGTAGGTATAGATCAGCCCCAGCATTTT
CDR3 protein: CASSRGTVGIDQPQHF

D gene: NA
J gene: TRBJ1-3
clone size: NA
V gene: TRBV9
CDR3 DNA: TGTGCCAGCAGCGCCGGTTCCTCTGGAAACACCATATATTTT
CDR3 protein: CASSAGSSGNTIYF

D gene: NA
J gene: TRBJ1-6
clone size: few
V gene: TRBV5-6
CDR3 DNA: TGTGCCAGCAGCTTAGAACCAGGGAATTCACCCCTCCACTTT
CDR3 protein: CASSLEPGNSPLHF

D gene: NA
J gene: TRBJ2-5
clone size: few
V gene: TRBV7-9
CDR3 DNA: TGTGCCAGCAGCTTCTTCCCCGAAGAGACCCAGTACTTC
CDR3 protein: CASSFFPEETQYF

D gene: NA
J gene: TRBJ2-7
clone size: NA
V gene: TRBV15
CDR3 DNA: TGTGCCACCAGCAGAGATCAGGGTTCCCCTGGTGAGCAGTACTTC
CDR3 protein: CATSRDQGSPGEQYF

D gene: NA
J gene: TRBJ1-2
clone size: once
V gene: TRBV28
CDR3 DNA: TGTGCCAGCAGTCCCACCCAGGTTCACTATGGCTACACCTTC
CDR3 protein: CASSPTQVHYGYTF

D gene: NA
J gene: TRBJ1-1
clone size: NA
V gene: TRBV27
CDR3 DNA: TGTGCCAGCAGTCTCCGAGGGCCGAACACTGAAGCTTTCTTT
CDR3 protein: CASSLRGPNTEAFF

D gene: TRBD2
J gene: TRBJ2-1
clone size: once
V gene: TRBV5-4
CDR3 DNA: TGTGCCAGCAGCCTACCCCCCCGCGGGGGGGCAGGCAATGAGCAGTTCTTC
CDR3 protein: CASSLPPRGGAGNEQFF

D gene: NA
J gene: TRBJ1-1
clone size: NA
V gene: TRBV29-1
CDR3 DNA: TGCAGCGTTTCCGCCGGCACTGAAGCTTTCTTT
CDR3 protein: CSVSAGTEAFF

D gene: TRBD1
J gene: TRBJ1-2
clone size: NA
V gene: TRBV13
CDR3 DNA: TGTGCCAGCAGCTTAGGTGACACTCTCAATTACGGACAGGGTGACTATGGCTACACCTTC
CDR3 protein: CASSLGDTLNYGQGDYGYTF

D gene: NA
J gene: TRBJ2-5
clone size: NA
V gene: TRBV5-1
CDR3 DNA: TGCGCCAGCAGCCCGAACTCCGGGTTTGGAGAGACCCAGTACTTC
CDR3 protein: CASSPNSGFGETQYF

D gene: TRBD1
J gene: TRBJ1-2
clone size: NA
V gene: TRBV4-1
CDR3 DNA: TGCGCCAGCAGCCTTGGGACAGGGAGCTATGGCTACACCTTC
CDR3 protein: CASSLGTGSYGYTF

D gene: TRBD2
J gene: TRBJ2-3
clone size: NA
V gene: TRBV11-2
CDR3 DNA: TGTGCCAGCAGCTCTACTAGCGGGGGTGGGACAGATACGCAGTATTTT
CDR3 protein: CASSSTSGGGTDTQYF

D gene: TRBD2
J gene: TRBJ2-2
clone size: once
V gene: TRBV14
CDR3 DNA: TGTGCCAGCAGCTTTCATACCGGGACTAGTACGGTCATCGGGGAGCTGTTTTTT
CDR3 protein: CASSFHTGTSTVIGELFF

D gene: TRBD1
J gene: TRBJ2-7
clone size: once
V gene: TRBV29-1
CDR3 DNA: TGCAGCGTGGGGACAGTGGGAGCCTACGAGCAGTACTTC
CDR3 protein: CSVGTVGAYEQYF

D gene: NA
J gene: TRBJ2-1
clone size: NA
V gene: TRBV7-8
CDR3 DNA: TGTGCCAGCAGCCAGACAGACAATGAGCAGTTCTTC
CDR3 protein: CASSQTDNEQFF

D gene: NA
J gene: TRBJ2-1
clone size: NA
V gene: TRBV4-1
CDR3 DNA: TGCGCCAGCAGCCAAAAAACGGGGGGCTTAAATGAGCAGTTCTTC
CDR3 protein: CASSQKTGGLNEQFF

D gene: NA
J gene: TRBJ1-5
clone size: NA
V gene: TRBV19
CDR3 DNA: TGTGCCAGTTCCGAAGGGAGGCCCCATCAGCCCCAGCATTTT
CDR3 protein: CASSEGRPHQPQHF

D gene: TRBD1
J gene: TRBJ2-3
clone size: NA
V gene: TRBV5-1
CDR3 DNA: TGCGCCAGCAGCTTGGGCGGACAGGGGGCCGATACGCAGTATTTT
CDR3 protein: CASSLGGQGADTQYF

D gene: TRBD1
J gene: TRBJ1-1
clone size: NA
V gene: TRBV2
CDR3 DNA: TGTGCCAGCAGGGACAGGTGGGACACTGAAGCTTTCTTT
CDR3 protein: CASRDRWDTEAFF

D gene: TRBD1
J gene: TRBJ2-1
clone size: NA
V gene: TRBV18
CDR3 DNA: TGTGCCAGCTCACCCGGGGCCGGGACAGGGTACAATGAGCAGTTCTTC
CDR3 protein: CASSPGAGTGYNEQFF

D gene: NA
J gene: TRBJ2-7
clone size: NA
V gene: TRBV6-5
CDR3 DNA: TGTGCCAGCAGACGGGCCTACGAGCAGTACTTC
CDR3 protein: CASRRAYEQYF

D gene: TRBD1
J gene: TRBJ1-5
clone size: NA
V gene: TRBV5-6
CDR3 DNA: TGTGCCAGCGCTCCGGGACAGGCGAATCAGCCCCAGCATTTT
CDR3 protein: CASAPGQANQPQHF

D gene: NA
J gene: TRBJ1-5
clone size: NA
V gene: TRBV7-2
CDR3 DNA: TGTGCCAGCAGCTTGGACAGCGATCAGCCCCAGCATTTT
CDR3 protein: CASSLDSDQPQHF

D gene: TRBD2
J gene: TRBJ2-3
clone size: NA
V gene: TRBV25-1
CDR3 DNA: TGTGCCAGCAGTGTTCCGGGACTAGCAGCAGATACGCAGTATTTT
CDR3 protein: CASSVPGLAADTQYF

D gene: TRBD2
J gene: TRBJ2-1
clone size: NA
V gene: TRBV9
CDR3 DNA: TGTGCCAGCAGCCCGCGAGGACTAGAGGGGTACAATGAGCAGTTCTTC
CDR3 protein: CASSPRGLEGYNEQFF

D gene: NA
J gene: TRBJ2-5
clone size: NA
V gene: TRBV7-2
CDR3 DNA: TGTGCCAGCAGCTTAGTTTTGGGAGGGGGTTTAGAGACCCAGTACTTC
CDR3 protein: CASSLVLGGGLETQYF